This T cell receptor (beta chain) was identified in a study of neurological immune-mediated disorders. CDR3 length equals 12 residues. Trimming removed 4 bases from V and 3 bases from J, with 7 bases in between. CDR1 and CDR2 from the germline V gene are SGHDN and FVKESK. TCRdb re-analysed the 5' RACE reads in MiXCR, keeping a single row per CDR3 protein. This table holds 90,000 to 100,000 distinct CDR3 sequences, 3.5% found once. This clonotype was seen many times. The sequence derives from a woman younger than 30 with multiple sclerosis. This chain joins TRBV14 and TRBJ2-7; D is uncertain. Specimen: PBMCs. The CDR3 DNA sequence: TGTGCCAGCAGCCCAGCCAACTACGAGCAGTACTTC. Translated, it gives CASSPANYEQYF.